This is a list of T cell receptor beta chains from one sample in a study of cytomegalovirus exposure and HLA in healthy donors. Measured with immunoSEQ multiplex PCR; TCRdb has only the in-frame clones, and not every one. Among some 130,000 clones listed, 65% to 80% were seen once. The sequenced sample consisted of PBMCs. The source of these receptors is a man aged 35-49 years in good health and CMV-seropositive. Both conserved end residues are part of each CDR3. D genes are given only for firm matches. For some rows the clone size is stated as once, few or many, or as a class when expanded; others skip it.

CDR3 DNA: TGCGCCAGCAGCTTGGTACAGCCTTCGAACACCGGGGAGCTGTTTTTT
CDR3 protein: CASSLVQPSNTGELFF
clone size: -
J gene: TRBJ2-2
D gene: -
V gene: TRBV5-1

CDR3 DNA: TGTGCCAGTAGTCTGAGACTAGCGGGAACGCCGGTCTATGAGCAGTTCTTC
CDR3 protein: CASSLRLAGTPVYEQFF
clone size: few
J gene: TRBJ2-1
D gene: TRBD2
V gene: TRBV19

CDR3 DNA: TGTGCCATCAGTGATGAAAGGGACAGGCAGTTCTTC
CDR3 protein: CAISDERDRQFF
clone size: -
J gene: TRBJ2-1
D gene: TRBD1
V gene: TRBV10-3

CDR3 DNA: TGTTCCAGCAGCTTAGGAATCGGCAGGGCGACGGATCAGCCCCAGCATTTT
CDR3 protein: CSSSLGIGRATDQPQHF
clone size: -
J gene: TRBJ1-5
D gene: -
V gene: TRBV7-9

CDR3 DNA: TGTGCCAGCGGGTACGAGCTTCATCGGGACACTGAAGCTTTCTTT
CDR3 protein: CASGYELHRDTEAFF
clone size: few
J gene: TRBJ1-1
D gene: -
V gene: TRBV5-4

CDR3 DNA: TGTGCCAGCTCATCCAGCGGGAGCTCCTACAATGAGCAGTTCTTC
CDR3 protein: CASSSSGSSYNEQFF
clone size: -
J gene: TRBJ2-1
D gene: TRBD2
V gene: TRBV18

CDR3 DNA: TGTGCCAGCAGCTGGACTAGCGGGAACTCCTACGAGCAGTACTTC
CDR3 protein: CASSWTSGNSYEQYF
clone size: -
J gene: TRBJ2-7
D gene: TRBD2
V gene: TRBV11-2

CDR3 DNA: TGTGCCATCGGACTAGCGGGAATCTACGAGCAGTACTTC
CDR3 protein: CAIGLAGIYEQYF
clone size: -
J gene: TRBJ2-7
D gene: TRBD2
V gene: TRBV10-3

CDR3 DNA: TGTGCCAGCAGCTTACTCGGGACCGGGGAGCTGTTTTTT
CDR3 protein: CASSLLGTGELFF
clone size: -
J gene: TRBJ2-2
D gene: -
V gene: TRBV7-3

CDR3 DNA: TGTGCCAGCAGTTTCTCACTAGCGGGTCTCTACAATGAGCAGTTCTTC
CDR3 protein: CASSFSLAGLYNEQFF
clone size: once
J gene: TRBJ2-1
D gene: TRBD2
V gene: TRBV27

CDR3 DNA: TGTGCCAGCAGTTTATCACTGACAGGCTACGAGCAGTACTTC
CDR3 protein: CASSLSLTGYEQYF
clone size: -
J gene: TRBJ2-7
D gene: -
V gene: TRBV27

CDR3 DNA: TGTGCCAGCAGTTACTCGACTGGGTTTAACACTGAAGCTTTCTTT
CDR3 protein: CASSYSTGFNTEAFF
clone size: few
J gene: TRBJ1-1
D gene: -
V gene: TRBV6-5

CDR3 DNA: TGTGCCAGCAGTGGGGGGAGATTCTACGAGCAGTACTTC
CDR3 protein: CASSGGRFYEQYF
clone size: -
J gene: TRBJ2-7
D gene: -
V gene: TRBV6-5

CDR3 DNA: TGTGCCAGCAGCTTGATAAGGACCAGCGGGAGTACAGATACGCAGTATTTT
CDR3 protein: CASSLIRTSGSTDTQYF
clone size: -
J gene: TRBJ2-3
D gene: TRBD2
V gene: TRBV5-4

CDR3 DNA: TGCGCCAGCAGCTTCGACAGGGAAGGCTATGGCTACACCTTC
CDR3 protein: CASSFDREGYGYTF
clone size: -
J gene: TRBJ1-2
D gene: TRBD1
V gene: TRBV5-1

CDR3 DNA: TGTGCCAGCAGCTTGGGGGACAGGGGGCATGGTACGCAGTATTTT
CDR3 protein: CASSLGDRGHGTQYF
clone size: -
J gene: TRBJ2-3
D gene: TRBD1
V gene: TRBV7-9

CDR3 DNA: TGTGCCTGGAGAGACAGGGGTGAGGACACCGGGGAGCTGTTTTTT
CDR3 protein: CAWRDRGEDTGELFF
clone size: -
J gene: TRBJ2-2
D gene: TRBD1
V gene: TRBV30

CDR3 DNA: TGTGCCAGCAGCGCCAGCGGGAAGCAGTTCTTC
CDR3 protein: CASSASGKQFF
clone size: few
J gene: TRBJ2-1
D gene: TRBD2
V gene: TRBV2

CDR3 DNA: TGTGCCTGGAGTCCGGGGGAGACCCAGTACTTC
CDR3 protein: CAWSPGETQYF
clone size: -
J gene: TRBJ2-5
D gene: -
V gene: TRBV30

CDR3 DNA: TGTGCCAGCAGCGCACCGGGACATCCGTACGAGCAGTACTTC
CDR3 protein: CASSAPGHPYEQYF
clone size: -
J gene: TRBJ2-7
D gene: -
V gene: TRBV9

CDR3 DNA: TGTGCCAGCAGCTTCATTGGACAGGTTAACACCGGGGAGCTGTTTTTT
CDR3 protein: CASSFIGQVNTGELFF
clone size: -
J gene: TRBJ2-2
D gene: TRBD1
V gene: TRBV5-6

CDR3 DNA: TGTGCCAGCTCAGCGGGACTGCAAGAGACCCAGTACTTC
CDR3 protein: CASSAGLQETQYF
clone size: -
J gene: TRBJ2-5
D gene: -
V gene: TRBV18

CDR3 DNA: TGTTCCAGCAGCTCCCCCGTGGGGGGGAGCTCCTACAATGAGCAGTTCTTC
CDR3 protein: CSSSSPVGGSSYNEQFF
clone size: once
J gene: TRBJ2-1
D gene: TRBD2
V gene: TRBV7-9

CDR3 DNA: TGTGCCAGCAGCTCGCAGGGGCCTGCGGATACGCAGTATTTT
CDR3 protein: CASSSQGPADTQYF
clone size: -
J gene: TRBJ2-3
D gene: -
V gene: TRBV5-4

CDR3 DNA: TGTGCCAGCAGCCCCGCCGCTAGCGGGAGGGCCCACGAGCAGTACTTC
CDR3 protein: CASSPAASGRAHEQYF
clone size: -
J gene: TRBJ2-7
D gene: TRBD2
V gene: TRBV5-4

CDR3 DNA: TGTGCCATCAATACACAGGGGGTGTACAATGAGCAGTTCTTC
CDR3 protein: CAINTQGVYNEQFF
clone size: -
J gene: TRBJ2-1
D gene: TRBD1
V gene: TRBV10-3

CDR3 DNA: TGCGCCAGCAGCTTGGGTTCAGGGAACTACGAGCAGTACTTC
CDR3 protein: CASSLGSGNYEQYF
clone size: -
J gene: TRBJ2-7
D gene: -
V gene: TRBV5-1

CDR3 DNA: TGTGCCAGCAGTTTATCGACATACAATCAGCCCCAGCATTTT
CDR3 protein: CASSLSTYNQPQHF
clone size: -
J gene: TRBJ1-5
D gene: -
V gene: TRBV27

CDR3 DNA: TGTGCCAGCAGCAAGGGGGAAGGCTACACCTTC
CDR3 protein: CASSKGEGYTF
clone size: -
J gene: TRBJ1-2
D gene: -
V gene: TRBV27

CDR3 DNA: TGCGCCAGCAGCTATAGGACTGCTGGGGCCAACGTCCTGACTTTC
CDR3 protein: CASSYRTAGANVLTF
clone size: -
J gene: TRBJ2-6
D gene: -
V gene: TRBV5-1

CDR3 DNA: TGCGCCAGCAGCCGGGGAGTAGCGGGAGGGCCGGAGCAAGAGACCCAGTACTTC
CDR3 protein: CASSRGVAGGPEQETQYF
clone size: -
J gene: TRBJ2-5
D gene: TRBD2
V gene: TRBV4-1

CDR3 DNA: TGTGCCATCTCCCAGTACGGGAGTTCCTACGAGCAGTACTTC
CDR3 protein: CAISQYGSSYEQYF
clone size: -
J gene: TRBJ2-7
D gene: -
V gene: TRBV10-3

CDR3 DNA: TGCAGCGCTCTAGCGGGAGGGAGACTGGAGACCCAGTACTTC
CDR3 protein: CSALAGGRLETQYF
clone size: -
J gene: TRBJ2-5
D gene: TRBD2
V gene: TRBV29-1

CDR3 DNA: TGTGCCAGCAGACTGACAGCAGCTAACTATGGCTACACCTTC
CDR3 protein: CASRLTAANYGYTF
clone size: -
J gene: TRBJ1-2
D gene: -
V gene: TRBV6-1

CDR3 DNA: TGCGCCAGCAGCCAATGGACAAGTGCTAACTATGGCTACACCTTC
CDR3 protein: CASSQWTSANYGYTF
clone size: -
J gene: TRBJ1-2
D gene: -
V gene: TRBV4-1

CDR3 DNA: TGTGCCAGCAGCTTAGGACAGGAAAGCTACAATGAGCAGTTCTTC
CDR3 protein: CASSLGQESYNEQFF
clone size: few
J gene: TRBJ2-1
D gene: -
V gene: TRBV11-2

CDR3 DNA: TGTGCCAGCAGCTTAGGAGGGGGGACAGCGGGTCGATATACGCAGTATTTT
CDR3 protein: CASSLGGGTAGRYTQYF
clone size: -
J gene: TRBJ2-3
D gene: -
V gene: TRBV7-2

CDR3 DNA: TGTGCCAGTAGTATAGTAGCGGGAGTGGTGGGTGAGCAGTTCTTC
CDR3 protein: CASSIVAGVVGEQFF
clone size: -
J gene: TRBJ2-1
D gene: TRBD2
V gene: TRBV19

CDR3 DNA: TGTGCCAGCAGCGCCGTGGGGGTCCTAGCGGGAGCCGGGGAGCTGTTTTTT
CDR3 protein: CASSAVGVLAGAGELFF
clone size: -
J gene: TRBJ2-2
D gene: TRBD2
V gene: TRBV5-8

CDR3 DNA: TGTGCCAGCAGTCCCTCGGGATATAGCAATCAGCCCCAGCATTTT
CDR3 protein: CASSPSGYSNQPQHF
clone size: few
J gene: TRBJ1-5
D gene: -
V gene: TRBV6-1

CDR3 DNA: TGTTCCAGCAGCTTAGGGGGACAGGGCCTCGGGGGCTACACCTTC
CDR3 protein: CSSSLGGQGLGGYTF
clone size: -
J gene: TRBJ1-2
D gene: TRBD1
V gene: TRBV7-9

CDR3 DNA: TGTGCCAGCAGCCACCTGGGACTAGCGGGGGAAGAGACCCAGTACTTC
CDR3 protein: CASSHLGLAGEETQYF
clone size: -
J gene: TRBJ2-5
D gene: TRBD2
V gene: TRBV7-2

CDR3 DNA: TGTGCCAGCAGTGTTACAGGGGGGACTCAGCCCCAGCATTTT
CDR3 protein: CASSVTGGTQPQHF
clone size: -
J gene: TRBJ1-5
D gene: TRBD1
V gene: TRBV2

CDR3 DNA: TGTGCCAGCTGGACCGACAGGTCCTATGGCTACACCTTC
CDR3 protein: CASWTDRSYGYTF
clone size: -
J gene: TRBJ1-2
D gene: -
V gene: TRBV18

CDR3 DNA: TGTGCCAGCAGACCCGGGACAGGGGGCGCGTTTTGCTCACCCCTCCACTTT
CDR3 protein: CASRPGTGGAFCSPLHF
clone size: -
J gene: TRBJ1-6
D gene: TRBD1
V gene: TRBV6-4

CDR3 DNA: TGTTCCTCTGGGGAGGAATCCACAGATACGCAGTATTTT
CDR3 protein: CSSGEESTDTQYF
clone size: -
J gene: TRBJ2-3
D gene: -
V gene: TRBV30

CDR3 DNA: TGTGCCAGCAGCGAAGAGAGTAGGGGGGGACAAGAGACCCAGTACTTC
CDR3 protein: CASSEESRGGQETQYF
clone size: -
J gene: TRBJ2-5
D gene: -
V gene: TRBV2

CDR3 DNA: TGTGCCAGCAGTTACGGTGGACTACCCCTCACAGATACGCAGTATTTT
CDR3 protein: CASSYGGLPLTDTQYF
clone size: -
J gene: TRBJ2-3
D gene: -
V gene: TRBV6-5

CDR3 DNA: TGTGCCTGGAGTGGGGGACAGGGGGCTGAAGCTTTCTTT
CDR3 protein: CAWSGGQGAEAFF
clone size: -
J gene: TRBJ1-1
D gene: TRBD1
V gene: TRBV30